This T cell receptor beta chain was retrieved from a study of patients and donors after allogeneic stem cell transplantation. This clonotype was seen at least ten times. Germline CDR1 is SQVTM and CDR2 is ANQGSEA. V lost 7 bases and J lost 9, with 16 bases in between. The CDR3 runs 12 residues. TCRdb analysed the RT-PCR reads with MiXCR anew, one entry per CDR3 protein. The sample records about a million distinct CDR3 sequences, more than 15% being singletons. Sequenced material: blood, either unsorted or a sorted T cell fraction (not recorded which). This receptor was obtained from a human donor who was either an allogeneic HSCT recipient or a stem cell or donor lymphocyte infusion donor (not recorded which). It is not recorded whose cells these are; they may come from a transplant donor. The chain links TRBV29-1 to TRBJ2-1; D possibly corresponds to TRBD2 (5 bases). This CDR3 is CSAEEVAREQFF. CDR3 nucleotides: TGCAGCGCGGAGGAGGTGGCGCGTGAGCAGTTCTTC.